This T cell receptor beta chain emerged from a study of identical twins. MiXCR was run by TCRdb on the 5' RACE reads, yielding one entry per CDR3 protein. The sample contains about 700,000 distinct CDR3 sequences, around 6% of which appear only once. This clonotype appeared many times. The receptor was derived from a man younger than 35 in good health. Sequencing input: naive T cells sorted from blood.

DNA for the CDR3: TGTGCCAGCAGTGATCTCTACAATGAGCAGTTCTTC. Translated: CASSDLYNEQFF. The chain employs TRBV2 and TRBJ2-1; no clear D. With 3 bases removed from V and 3 bases from J, the gap between germline ends came to 3 bases. CDR3 length: 12 residues. In germline, CDR1 is SNHLY, CDR2 FYNNEI.